This T cell receptor (beta chain) was captured in a study of control samples from healthy donors and cancer patients (TCRdb year 2020). The CDR3 runs 17 residues from the cysteine to the phenylalanine. Just CDR3 DNA is preserved here, 51 bases in frame from base 1. The germline V gene encodes CDR1 ENHRY and CDR2 SYGVKD. The germline V end is reduced by 5 bases and the J end by 0 bases; junction bases left unmatched: 10. To note about this clone: Its antigen is not yet known. Base qualities are not provided; no much larger clone lies one nucleotide away.

The library was built by means of the immunoSEQ multiplex PCR assay. Entries here come from immuneACCESS through TCRdb and include only in-frame sequences with V and J called. Some clones fail to appear in such tables; in the studies checked, an unresolved V gene covers under half of the shortfall, and the cause of the remainder is unknown. Across this sample there are 190,000 or so clones, with about 93% seen only once. The ten largest make up more than 1.4% of the sample. The sequencing input was blood. This sequence uses TRBV10-3 and TRBJ2-3; the central 8 bases match TRBD1. The origin of this receptor is a young man in good health. The nucleotides read TGTGCCATCAGTAGTACAGGACAGGGAACTAGCACAGATACGCAGTATTTT. This encodes CAISSTGQGTSTDTQYF.